The 26 T cell receptor beta chains given below trace back to one sample, sequenced in a study of shared clonotypes between healthy human individuals. The method was immunoSEQ multiplex PCR; TCRdb's version includes in-frame clones alone and lacks a portion of them. The table records 650,000 to 800,000 clones, approximately 72% of them present only once. What was sequenced was memory CD4+ T cells sorted from blood. The subset denotes: CD45RA-negative fraction. All receptors derive from a woman aged 25 to 45 in good health.

The rearrangement links TRBV5-4 to TRBJ2-2; D ambiguous. V gave up 0 bases and J gave up 1 base, with 7 bases separating them. CDR1 and CDR2 (germline): SGHNT, YYREEE (reference sequence). This CDR3 spans 15 amino acids. The CDR3 nucleotides are TGTGCCAGCAGCTTGGTGGGCGGGAACACCGGGGAGCTGTTTTTT. Its protein is CASSLVGGNTGELFF. The full variable domain, rest sourced from reference TRBV5-4 and TRBJ2-2, is ETGVTQSPTHLIKTRGQQVTLRCSSQSGHNTVSWYQQALGQGPQFIFQYYREEENGRGNFPPRFSGLQFPNYSSELNVNALELDDSALYLCASSLVGGNTGELFFGEGSRLTVL.

This clone was observed once. The CDR3, as DNA: TGTGCCAGCAGCGGGCCCGACAGGGTCTATGGCTACACCTTC. Amino acid sequence: CASSGPDRVYGYTF. This rearrangement joins TRBV9 to TRBJ1-2, with 7 bases fitting TRBD1. V trimming: 3 bases; J trimming: 4 bases; junction bases outside the gene matches: 6. The CDR3 sequence is 14 residues long. From germline, CDR1 is SGDLS and CDR2 YYNGEE.

V and J are TRBV18 and TRBJ2-1; D gene uncertain. Looked up from germline, CDR1 is KGHSH and CDR2 is LQKENI. V was pared by 3 bases and J by 5 bases, with 14 bases between. The CDR3 is made up of 15 amino acids. DNA for the CDR3: TGTGCCAGCTCACCCAGCCTCGCCAAAGACAATGAGCAGTTCTTC. Translation: CASSPSLAKDNEQFF.

V gene TRBV28 combines with J gene TRBJ2-7; perhaps D is TRBD1 or TRBD2 (5 bases each). The V and J ends lost 6 bases and 7 bases respectively, with 16 bases between them. The germline V gene has CDR1 MDHEN and CDR2 SYDVKM. The length of the CDR3 is 13 residues. CDR3 DNA: TGTGCCAGCAGGAGGGGAGCGGTGATAGAGCAGTACTTC. Translated: CASRRGAVIEQYF.

This clone was recorded only once. The gene calls are TRBV6-1 and TRBJ2-2; D gene unclear. Trimming removed 6 bases at V and 4 bases at J, with 15 bases between. The CDR3 loop spans 15 amino acids. CDR1 MNHNS and CDR2 SASEGT come from the germline V gene. As DNA, the CDR3 is TGTGCCAGCAGCCAAAACTGGGCCGGCACCGGGGAGCTGTTTTTT. Its protein product is CASSQNWAGTGELFF.

This chain connects TRBV28 to TRBJ2-7; TRBD1 agrees at 7 bases. Losses at the gene ends were 7 bases for V and 4 bases for J; bases not matched to a gene: 7. Germline V gene lookup returns CDR1 MDHEN and CDR2 SYDVKM. The CDR3 is 13 residues long. CDR3 sequence (DNA): TGTGCCAGCATGACAGGGAGCCAGTACGAGCAGTACTTC. Protein: CASMTGSQYEQYF.

The CDR3 protein is CASRGTGPYGYTF. CDR3 bases: TGTGCCAGCAGGGGGACAGGGCCCTATGGCTACACCTTC. V and J are TRBV6-1 and TRBJ1-2, with TRBD1 matching 9 bases. V shed 6 bases and J 4 bases; nucleotides not matched to a gene: 3. The CDR3 runs 13 residues. CDR1 and CDR2 from the germline V gene are MNHNS and SASEGT.

The genes are TRBV6-6 and TRBJ2-7; 9 bases map to TRBD1. The length of the CDR3 is 15 residues. CDR1 is MNHNY, CDR2 SVGAGI, per germline (reference sequence). V lost 6 bases, J lost 1 base, and 7 bases stayed unmatched. For the CDR3, the DNA is TGTGCCAGCAGAACCGGGACAGGGCTATCCTACGAGCAGTACTTC. This encodes CASRTGTGLSYEQYF.

The V gene is TRBV29-1, the J gene TRBJ2-3; 9 nucleotides align to TRBD1. With V trimmed by 3 bases and J by 5 bases, 3 bases remained unmatched. Per germline, CDR1 SQVTM and CDR2 ANQGSEA. CDR3 length: 13 amino acids. Written as DNA, the CDR3 is TGCAGCGTTGAGGGACAGGGTTTAGATACGCAGTATTTT. It yields the protein CSVEGQGLDTQYF.

The chain recombines TRBV6-5 with TRBJ1-2, with D unresolved. CDR1 is MNHEY and CDR2 is SVGAGI in the germline V gene. CDR3 size: 14 residues. V was clipped by 6 bases and J by 8 bases, with 19 bases between them. DNA for the CDR3: TGTGCCAGCAGGTCCCTGCTTCGACTGAGAGGCTACACCTTC. This codes for CASRSLLRLRGYTF.

The chain is built from TRBV18 and TRBJ2-1; D gene uncertain. With 5 bases removed from V and 8 bases from J, the gap between germline ends came to 10 bases. Germline loops: CDR1 KGHSH, CDR2 LQKENI. The CDR3 runs 12 residues. The CDR3, as DNA: TGTGCCAGCTCATTGCTAGTATATGAGCAGTTCTTC. Amino acids: CASSLLVYEQFF.

This clone was detected a few times. The V and J genes are TRBV28 and TRBJ1-2; a weak D match, TRBD1 (6 bases). The CDR3 spans 14 residues. Germline-derived CDR1 and CDR2 are MDHEN and SYDVKM. With 4 bases removed from V and 4 bases from J, the gap between germline ends came to 13 bases. CDR3 region: CASSSGRGAYGYTF. The CDR3 bases are TGTGCCAGCAGTTCGGGAAGGGGGGCCTATGGCTACACCTTC.

The rearrangement links TRBV27 to TRBJ1-5, with TRBD1 matching 7 bases. Germline lookup yields CDR1 MNHEY and CDR2 SMNVEV (reference sequence). Unmatched junction bases numbered 5, after V lost 3 bases and J lost 0 bases. The CDR3 has 16 amino acids. The CDR3 here is CASSFGGTDSNQPQHF. The CDR3 nucleotides read TGTGCCAGCAGTTTTGGCGGGACAGATAGCAATCAGCCCCAGCATTTT.

This chain connects TRBV7-9 to TRBJ2-3; D might be TRBD2 (5 bases). The CDR3 totals 13 residues. Trimming shortened V by 3 bases and J by 4 bases, and 8 bases separated the two germline ends. Germline values: CDR1 SEHNR, CDR2 FQNEAQ (reference sequence). This CDR3 reads CASSFGGSDTQYF. For the CDR3, the DNA is TGTGCCAGCAGCTTTGGAGGTTCAGATACGCAGTATTTT.

This clone was seen a single time. The V gene is TRBV11-1, the J gene TRBJ2-5; D uncertain. The length of the CDR3 is 13 residues. Per the germline V gene, CDR1 is SGHAT and CDR2 is FQDESV (reference sequence). Trimming took off 3 bases at V and 0 bases at J, with 5 bases between the two ends. CDR3 coding DNA: TGTGCCAGCAGCTTCGGTAACCAAGAGACCCAGTACTTC. Translated, it gives CASSFGNQETQYF.

This clone was seen only once. V is TRBV5-1 and J is TRBJ1-1; D unresolved. The CDR3 is 15 amino acids. Germline lookup yields CDR1 SGHRS and CDR2 YFSETQ. Trimming pared 4 bases from V and 3 bases from J, leaving 16 bases between. In nucleotides, the CDR3 is TGCGCCAGCAGCAGTGACGGACGCCCGGACACTGAAGCTTTCTTT. Residues: CASSSDGRPDTEAFF. The entire variable domain, with the rest obtained from reference TRBV5-1 and TRBJ1-1, is as follows: KAGVTQTPRYLIKTRGQQVTLSCSPISGHRSVSWYQQTPGQGLQFLFEYFSETQRNKGNFPGRFSGRQFSNSRSEMNVSTLELGDSALYLCASSSDGRPDTEAFFGQGTRLTVV.

The chain uses TRBV6-4 and TRBJ2-2; 8 bases map to TRBD1. Germline V gene lookup returns CDR1 MRHNA and CDR2 SNTAGT. CDR3 length equals 15 residues. V shed 6 bases and J 1 base; nucleotides not matched to a gene: 4. The CDR3 DNA reads TGTGCCAGCAGCGCCGGGACAGGGAACACCGGGGAGCTGTTTTTT. It encodes CASSAGTGNTGELFF.

The chain combines TRBV7-2 with TRBJ2-5, with 9 bases identical to TRBD2. The germline V gene has CDR1 SGHTA and CDR2 FQGNSA. The CDR3 has 15 amino acids. Unmatched junction bases numbered 9, after V lost 5 bases and J lost 5 bases. The CDR3, as DNA: TGTGCCAGCAGCCGACAGGGTACTAGCGGGGAGACCCAGTACTTC. Protein product: CASSRQGTSGETQYF.

The chain has TRBV19 and TRBJ1-6, with D possibly being TRBD1 (5 bases). V lost 9 bases to trimming and J lost 14 bases, with 17 bases between them. Germline CDR1 is LNHDA and CDR2 is SQIVND (reference sequence). CDR3 length: 12 amino acids. DNA for the CDR3: TGTGCCAGCCGGGACCGCCTCACGGCCCTCCACTTT. It encodes CASRDRLTALHF.

The chain couples TRBV28 to TRBJ2-1; D perhaps matches TRBD1 (5 bases). The CDR3 length is 14 residues. Germline CDR1 reads MDHEN; CDR2 reads SYDVKM. Trimming left V 4 bases short and J 8 bases short, with 15 bases between. The CDR3, as DNA: TGTGCCAGCAGTTCCGCCAGACAGCTACATGAGCAGTTCTTC. Its translation is CASSSARQLHEQFF.

This clone showed up many times. This rearrangement joins TRBV7-2 to TRBJ2-7, with 7 bases lining up with TRBD2. Germline CDR1 is SGHTA and CDR2 is FQGNSA. The ends lost 5 bases at V and 5 bases at J; junction bases unmatched: 9. This CDR3 has 14 amino acids. The chain's CDR3 is CASSIQRDSHEQYF. The DNA for the CDR3 is TGTGCCAGCAGCATCCAGCGGGATTCTCACGAGCAGTACTTC.

The chain joins TRBV6-1 to TRBJ2-7; perhaps TRBD1 as D (6 bases). V was trimmed by 6 bases and J by 7 bases, leaving 10 bases between them. This CDR3 has 11 amino acids. Germline V gene sequence: CDR1 MNHNS, CDR2 SASEGT. The CDR3 sequence: CASSQGWEQYF. The CDR3 DNA reads TGTGCCAGCAGCCAGGGGTGGGAGCAGTACTTC.

The chain carries TRBV5-1 and TRBJ2-7; 9 nucleotides agree with TRBD2. Germline assignment: CDR1 SGHRS and CDR2 YFSETQ. Trimming cost V 1 base and J 4 bases; bases outside gene matches: 6. This CDR3 region has 15 residues. This CDR3 reads CASSLPSGASYEQYF. CDR3 in DNA: TGCGCCAGCAGCTTGCCTAGCGGGGCCTCTTACGAGCAGTACTTC.

This clone qualifies as medium-sized. This chain links TRBV7-9 with TRBJ2-5; D is unclear. Germline V gene data show CDR1 as SEHNR and CDR2 as FQNEAQ (reference sequence). Trimming stripped 5 bases from V and 7 bases from J, with 14 bases between. CDR3 size: 13 residues. The CDR3 bases are TGTGCCAGCAGCCCAGAACCCGTCGGGACCCAGTACTTC. It codes for CASSPEPVGTQYF.

Concerning this clone itself: This sample includes further DNA sequences coding for the same CDR3. This chain connects TRBV28 to TRBJ2-7; D remains unclear. Germline loops: CDR1 MDHEN, CDR2 SYDVKM. The CDR3 sequence is 12 residues long. The V end was cut by 7 bases, the J end by 2 bases, with 9 bases between. CDR3 amino acids: CASTRAPYEQYF. The CDR3 DNA sequence: TGTGCCAGCACTCGGGCACCCTACGAGCAGTACTTC.

This sequence joins TRBV19 and TRBJ1-5; 8 bases agree with TRBD1. Germline assignment: CDR1 LNHDA and CDR2 SQIVND (reference sequence). Germline trimming cut 6 bases from V and 7 bases from J; bases unmatched to any gene: 5. The CDR3 loop spans 13 amino acids. In DNA form, the CDR3 reads TGTGCCAGTAGAGACAGGGGCGGGCAGCCCCAGCATTTT. Translated: CASRDRGGQPQHF. The full variable domain, rest sourced from reference TRBV19 and TRBJ1-5, is DGGITQSPKYLFRKEGQNVTLSCEQNLNHDAMYWYRQDPGQGLRLIYYSQIVNDFQKGDIAEGYSVSREKKESFPLTVTSAQKNPTAFYLCASRDRGGQPQHFGDGTRLSIL.